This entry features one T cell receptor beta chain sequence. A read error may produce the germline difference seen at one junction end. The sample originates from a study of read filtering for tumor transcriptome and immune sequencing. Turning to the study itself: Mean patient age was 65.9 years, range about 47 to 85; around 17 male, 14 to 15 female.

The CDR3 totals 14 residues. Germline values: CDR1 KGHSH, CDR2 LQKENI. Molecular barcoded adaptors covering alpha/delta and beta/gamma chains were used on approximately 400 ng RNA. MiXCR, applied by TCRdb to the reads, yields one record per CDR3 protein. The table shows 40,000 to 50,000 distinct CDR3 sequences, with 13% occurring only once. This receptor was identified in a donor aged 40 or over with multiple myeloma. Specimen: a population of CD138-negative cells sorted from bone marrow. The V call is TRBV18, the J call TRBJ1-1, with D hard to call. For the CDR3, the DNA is TGTGCCAGCTCACGGGTACAGAGGAACACTGAGGCTTTCTTT. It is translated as CASSRVQRNTEAFF.